A selection of T cell receptor beta chains follows, all from one sample in a study of shared clonotypes between healthy human individuals. Clones were read by immunoSEQ multiplex PCR, and TCRdb kept only the in-frame ones, dropping some. Of 950,000 to 1,100,000 clones listed, 65% to 80% are singletons. The sequenced sample consisted of memory CD4+ T cells sorted from blood. These receptors all stem from a man between 18 and 35 years old in good health. CDR3s include the opening cysteine and the closing phenylalanine or tryptophan. D genes are given only for firm matches. Only part of the rows carry a size: once, few, many, or a class if the clone is expanded.

size	V	J	D	CDR3	DNA
.	TRBV19	TRBJ2-1	TRBD1	CASSTRTGEQFF	TGTGCCAGTAGTACTCGGACAGGGGAACAGTTCTTC
.	TRBV5-1	TRBJ1-5	TRBD1	CASSLGTGQKNQPQHF	TGCGCCAGCAGCTTGGGGACAGGACAGAAAAATCAGCCCCAGCATTTT
.	TRBV28	TRBJ2-3	.	CASSLGTIYSDTQYF	TGTGCCAGCAGTTTAGGGACAATTTATTCGGACACGCAGTATTTT
few	TRBV19	TRBJ1-1	.	CASSMGRISEAFF	TGTGCCAGTAGTATGGGGCGGATAAGTGAAGCTTTCTTT
.	TRBV18	TRBJ2-7	.	CASSPQGGSEQYF	TGTGCCAGCTCACCACAGGGGGGCAGCGAGCAGTACTTC
.	TRBV12-2	TRBJ1-1	.	CASRPWAGVGAFF	TGTGCAAGTCGCCCTTGGGCGGGGGTCGGAGCTTTCTTT
.	TRBV27	TRBJ1-2	.	CASSSAPGTNGYTF	TGTGCCAGCAGTTCCGCCCCAGGGACCAATGGCTACACCTTC
once	TRBV19	TRBJ1-5	.	CASTPGDSNQPQHF	TGTGCCAGTACTCCAGGCGATAGCAATCAGCCCCAGCATTTT
few	TRBV2	TRBJ2-7	.	CASSEIDYEQYF	TGTGCCAGCAGTGAGATTGACTACGAGCAGTACTTC
many	TRBV28	TRBJ1-5	.	CASSPGLTLNSNQPQHF	TGTGCCAGCAGTCCGGGACTGACTCTTAATAGCAATCAGCCCCAGCATTTT
.	TRBV2	TRBJ1-6	TRBD1	CASTPGDRSSSYNSPLHF	TGTGCCAGCACCCCAGGGGACAGGTCTAGCTCCTATAATTCACCCCTCCACTTT
few	TRBV6-1	TRBJ2-4	.	CASSEEVIQYF	TGTGCCAGCAGTGAGGAGGTCATTCAGTACTTC
.	TRBV12-1	TRBJ1-1	.	CASSLPGTGPWSIEAFF	TGTGCCAGCAGCTTGCCCGGGACAGGGCCCTGGAGTATTGAAGCTTTCTTT
.	TRBV6-1	TRBJ1-2	TRBD1	CASTGTVYGYTF	TGTGCCAGCACCGGGACAGTGTATGGCTACACCTTC
.	TRBV7-9	TRBJ2-7	.	CASSLGGFLSYEQYF	TGTGCCAGCAGCTTAGGTGGGTTTCTCTCCTACGAGCAGTACTTC
.	TRBV7-2	TRBJ2-1	TRBD2	CASSASGTREGEQFF	TGTGCCAGCAGCGCTAGCGGGACGAGGGAGGGTGAGCAGTTCTTC
.	TRBV29-1	TRBJ2-3	.	CSVTLARGTDTQYF	TGCAGCGTGACGCTAGCAAGGGGAACAGATACGCAGTATTTT
.	TRBV15	TRBJ2-7	TRBD1	CATSRDWGQGLYEQYF	TGTGCCACCAGCAGAGATTGGGGACAGGGGCTATACGAGCAGTACTTC
.	TRBV4-2	TRBJ2-2	.	CASSLTLAGNTGELFF	TGTGCCAGCAGCCTTACCCTTGCGGGGAACACCGGGGAGCTGTTTTTT
.	TRBV7-2	TRBJ1-2	.	CASSLEGGGGGYTF	TGTGCCAGCAGCTTAGAGGGAGGGGGAGGAGGCTACACCTTC
.	TRBV14	TRBJ1-1	.	CASSQQLTGEAFF	TGTGCCAGCAGCCAACAATTGACAGGTGAAGCTTTCTTT
many	TRBV28	TRBJ1-4	.	CASSFPARQGWDEKLFF	TGTGCCAGCAGCTTCCCTGCAAGGCAGGGGTGGGATGAAAAACTGTTTTTT
.	TRBV27	TRBJ2-7	TRBD1	CASSQLDRVSYEQYF	TGTGCCAGCAGTCAACTGGACAGGGTCTCCTACGAGCAGTACTTC
.	TRBV4-2	TRBJ2-3	.	CASSQDSSTDTQYF	TGTGCCAGCAGCCAAGACTCCTCCACAGATACGCAGTATTTT